This entry features one TCR beta chain sequence. Its antigen is still unknown. The sample originates from a study of neoadjuvant nivolumab and ipilimumab in lung cancer. This table comes from immunoSEQ multiplex PCR, and its TCRdb copy is limited to in-frame clones, with some not included. The table lists fewer than 35,000 clones, over 80% of them singletons. Whole-study findings and limits: Pretherapy blood TCR richness correlated positively with resected tumor richness. Compared with tumor-adjacent uninvolved lung, resected tumors showed greater richness and clonality. Only a single major-pathologic-response sample was available for clonality analysis.

This clonotype originated in an adult with non-small cell lung cancer. Source: peripheral blood, taken before neoadjuvant nivolumab, alone or with ipilimumab.

In DNA, the CDR3 is TGTGCCAGCACCTTACAGGGGGGGGACACTGAAGCTTTCTTT. Amino acids: CASTLQGGDTEAFF. The chain couples TRBV2 to TRBJ1-1; 8 nucleotides match TRBD1. Germline-derived CDR1 and CDR2 are SNHLY and FYNNEI. The CDR3 extends over 14 amino acids. V lost 7 bases, J lost 3 bases, and 7 bases stayed unmatched.